This T cell receptor (beta chain) is drawn from a study of blood T cell repertoires in COVID-19. Study details: T cells, B-cell-depleted T cells, or PBMCs supplied cDNA or gDNA.

V was trimmed by 0 bases and J by 6 bases, leaving 9 bases between them. CDR3 length equals 13 residues. In germline, CDR1 is LGHDT, CDR2 YNNKEL (reference sequence). The assay was immunoSEQ multiplex PCR, and TCRdb's table has in-frame clones only and misses some. This sample has tens of thousands of clones, with 80% found just once. Sequencing was performed on peripheral blood. This receptor was taken from an older man who had recovered from COVID-19. The genes are TRBV3-1 (or the pseudogene TRBV3-2) and TRBJ2-7; TRBD1 is a possible D gene (5 bases). The CDR3 DNA follows: TGTGCCAGCAGCCAAGATCGAAGGGGCGAGCAGTACTTC. It specifies CASSQDRRGEQYF.